This T cell receptor beta chain stems from a study of CD8 T cells in ankylosing spondylitis. TCRdb fed the 5' RACE reads into MiXCR, producing one record per CDR3 protein. Of 250,000 to 350,000 distinct CDR3 sequences in the sample, around 18% were seen once. Of note for this clonotype: What it binds is unknown.

General study points: As reported, disease-linked clones showed significant enrichment in matched ankylosing spondylitis synovial fluid.

The V end was cut by 6 bases, the J end by 4 bases, with 15 bases between. The CDR3 loop spans 15 amino acids. Per germline, CDR1 MDHEN and CDR2 SYDVKM. Sequenced sample: blood, either unsorted or a sorted T cell fraction (not recorded which). The sequence came from a male donor with ankylosing spondylitis or in good health (not recorded which). The V gene is TRBV28, the J gene TRBJ2-2, with D possibly being TRBD2 (6 bases). Here the CDR3 DNA reads TGTGCCAGCAGGGGGGGACCGCCCGGCACCGGGGAGCTGTTTTTT. Protein sequence: CASRGGPPGTGELFF.